This T cell receptor (beta chain) was sequenced during a study of blood T cells in healthy people across ages. This clonotype showed up many times. The target antigen is unknown. Using a J-beta primer mix together with a sample-barcoded 5' primer, a second PCR was run for roughly 7 to 12 cycles. TCRdb processed the 5' RACE reads anew with MiXCR; each CDR3 protein has one entry. The sample lists roughly 1.7 million distinct CDR3 sequences, around 36% seen once, with roughly 12% in the top ten. V lost 0 bases and J lost 4, with 16 bases in between. The CDR3 spans 15 residues. The germline CDR1 and CDR2 sequences are DFQATT and SNEGSKA (reference sequence). Findings and limits, study-wide: In these data, TCR beta diversity tracked strongly with naive T cell percentage.

Input material: blood. The chain has TRBV20-1 and TRBJ2-7; D is ambiguous. The source is a woman between 25 and 40 years old in good health. The CDR3 nucleotides are TGCAGTGCTAGAGATCCATCCGGTACCCAATACGAGCAGTACTTC. Amino acid sequence: CSARDPSGTQYEQYF.